This TCR beta chain was identified during a study of human T cells and chemical hapten exposure. For the study at large: Patch testing placed 0.01% DPC on the upper back, with readings at 6 days. A patient group, mainly female, showed alopecia areata, totalis or universalis.

CDR1 is KGHSH and CDR2 is LQKENI in the germline V gene. Trimming cost V 4 bases and J 3 bases; bases outside gene matches: 10. The CDR3 consists of 16 residues. The time point denotes: pre-sensitization, week 0. Treatment denoted: therapeutic diphenylcyclopropenone sensitization with weekly scalp DPC. The library tagged each cDNA molecule with unique molecular identifiers. TCRdb used MiXCR to reprocess the RACE reads, holding one entry per CDR3 protein. The sample includes about 51,000 distinct CDR3 sequences, about a tenth of them seen just once. This clonotype appeared many times. The rearrangement uses TRBV18 and TRBJ2-7; the match to TRBD1 covers 9 bases. The specimen was whole blood, collected in connection with sensitization to the hapten diphenylcyclopropenone (DPC). This receptor was obtained from a woman in her 40s with alopecia areata. Some clones in this sample may be carry-over from other donors' samples. The CDR3, as DNA: TGTGCCAGCTCACTCCGAGCCCGGACAGGGGACTACGAGCAGTACTTC. This sequence encodes CASSLRARTGDYEQYF.